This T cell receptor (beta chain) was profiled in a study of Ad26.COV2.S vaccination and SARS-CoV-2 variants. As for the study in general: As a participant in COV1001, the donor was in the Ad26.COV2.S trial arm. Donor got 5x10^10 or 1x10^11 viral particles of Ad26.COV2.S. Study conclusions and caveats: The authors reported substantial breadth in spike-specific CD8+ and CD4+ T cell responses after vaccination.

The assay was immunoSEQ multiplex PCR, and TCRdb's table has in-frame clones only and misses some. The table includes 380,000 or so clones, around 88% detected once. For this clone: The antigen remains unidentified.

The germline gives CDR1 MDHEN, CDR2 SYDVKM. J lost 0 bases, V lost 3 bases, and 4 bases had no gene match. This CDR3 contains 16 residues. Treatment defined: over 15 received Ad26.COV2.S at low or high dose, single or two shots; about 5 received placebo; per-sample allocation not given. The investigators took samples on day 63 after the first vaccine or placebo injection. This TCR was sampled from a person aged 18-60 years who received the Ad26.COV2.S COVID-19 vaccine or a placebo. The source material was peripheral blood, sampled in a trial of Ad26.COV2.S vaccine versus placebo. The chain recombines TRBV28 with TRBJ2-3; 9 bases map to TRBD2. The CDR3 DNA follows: TGTGCCAGCAGTTTTGAGGCGGGGGGGAGCACAGATACGCAGTATTTT. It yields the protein CASSFEAGGSTDTQYF.